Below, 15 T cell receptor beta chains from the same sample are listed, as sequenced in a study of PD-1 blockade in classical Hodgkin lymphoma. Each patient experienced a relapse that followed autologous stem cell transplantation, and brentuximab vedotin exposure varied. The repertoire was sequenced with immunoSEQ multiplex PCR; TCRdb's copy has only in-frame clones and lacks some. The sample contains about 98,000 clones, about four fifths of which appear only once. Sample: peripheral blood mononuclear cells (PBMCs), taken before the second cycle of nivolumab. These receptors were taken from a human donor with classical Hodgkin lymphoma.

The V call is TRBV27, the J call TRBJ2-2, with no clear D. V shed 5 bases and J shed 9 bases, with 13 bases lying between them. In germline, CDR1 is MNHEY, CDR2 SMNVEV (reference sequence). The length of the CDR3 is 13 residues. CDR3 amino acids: CASSVSRVRELFF. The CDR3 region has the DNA TGTGCCAGCAGTGTCTCACGGGTGCGGGAGCTGTTTTTT.

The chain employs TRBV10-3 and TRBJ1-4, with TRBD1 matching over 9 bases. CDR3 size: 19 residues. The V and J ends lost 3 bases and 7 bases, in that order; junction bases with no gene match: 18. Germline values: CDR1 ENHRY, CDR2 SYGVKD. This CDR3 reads CAISDPTGTGRRDGEKLFF. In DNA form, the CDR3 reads TGTGCCATCAGTGACCCTACCGGGACAGGGAGGAGGGACGGTGAAAAACTGTTTTTT.

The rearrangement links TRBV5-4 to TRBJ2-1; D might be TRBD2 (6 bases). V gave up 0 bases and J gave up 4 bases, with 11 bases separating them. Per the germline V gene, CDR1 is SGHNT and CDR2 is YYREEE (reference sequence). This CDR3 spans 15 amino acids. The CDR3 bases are TGTGCCAGCAGCTTGGGGGGGGAGACATACAATGAGCAGTTCTTC. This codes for CASSLGGETYNEQFF.

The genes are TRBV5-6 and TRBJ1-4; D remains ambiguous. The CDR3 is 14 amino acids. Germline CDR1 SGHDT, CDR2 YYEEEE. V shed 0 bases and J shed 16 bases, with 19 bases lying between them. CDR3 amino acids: CASSLGPPGLRGFF. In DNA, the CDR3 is TGTGCCAGCAGCTTGGGACCGCCAGGCCTACGAGGGTTTTTT.

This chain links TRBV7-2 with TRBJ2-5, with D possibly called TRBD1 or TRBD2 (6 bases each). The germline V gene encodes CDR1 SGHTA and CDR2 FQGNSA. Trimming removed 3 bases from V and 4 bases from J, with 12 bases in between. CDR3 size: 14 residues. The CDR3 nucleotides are TGTGCCAGCAGCTTCGGAGGGGGGCCAGAGACCCAGTACTTC. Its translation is CASSFGGGPETQYF.

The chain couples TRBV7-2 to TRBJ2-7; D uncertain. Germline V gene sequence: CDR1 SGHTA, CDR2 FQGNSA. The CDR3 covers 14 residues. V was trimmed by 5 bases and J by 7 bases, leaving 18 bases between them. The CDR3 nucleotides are TGTGCCAGCAGCCCCCTGGGTCTACCCGTGGAGCAGTACTTC. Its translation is CASSPLGLPVEQYF.

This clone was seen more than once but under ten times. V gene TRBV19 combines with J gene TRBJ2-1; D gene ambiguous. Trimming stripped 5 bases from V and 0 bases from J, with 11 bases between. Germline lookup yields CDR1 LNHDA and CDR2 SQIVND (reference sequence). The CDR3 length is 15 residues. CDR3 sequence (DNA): TGTGCCAGTAGTCCGGACCAGAGCTCCTACAATGAGCAGTTCTTC. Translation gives CASSPDQSSYNEQFF.

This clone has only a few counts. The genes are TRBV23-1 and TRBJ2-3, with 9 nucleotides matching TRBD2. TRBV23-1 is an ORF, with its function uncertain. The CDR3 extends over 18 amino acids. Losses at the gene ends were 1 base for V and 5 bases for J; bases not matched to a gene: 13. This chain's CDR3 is CASSQCWSLAGPRDTQYF. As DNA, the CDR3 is TGCGCCAGCAGTCAATGCTGGTCCCTAGCGGGGCCCCGAGATACGCAGTATTTT.

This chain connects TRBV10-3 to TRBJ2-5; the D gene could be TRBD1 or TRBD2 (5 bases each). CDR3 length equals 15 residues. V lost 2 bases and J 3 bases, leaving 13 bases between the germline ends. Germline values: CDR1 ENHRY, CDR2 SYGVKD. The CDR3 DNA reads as TGTGCCATCAGTGAGGGGGGTTTAGGGAAAGAGACCCAGTACTTC. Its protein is CAISEGGLGKETQYF.

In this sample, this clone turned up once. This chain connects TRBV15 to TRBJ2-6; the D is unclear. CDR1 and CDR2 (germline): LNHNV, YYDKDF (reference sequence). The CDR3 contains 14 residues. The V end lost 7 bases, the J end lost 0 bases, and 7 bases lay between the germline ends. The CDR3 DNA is TGTGCCACCACTCCCCCCTCTGGGGCCAACGTCCTGACTTTC. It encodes CATTPPSGANVLTF.

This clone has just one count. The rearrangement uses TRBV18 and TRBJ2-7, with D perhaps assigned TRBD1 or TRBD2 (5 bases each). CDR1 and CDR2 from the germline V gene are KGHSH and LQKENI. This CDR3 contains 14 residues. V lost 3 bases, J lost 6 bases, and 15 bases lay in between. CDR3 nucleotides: TGTGCCAGCTCACCTATGCAGGGAGTAGGCGAGCAGTACTTC. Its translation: CASSPMQGVGEQYF.

The DNA of the CDR3 is TGTGCCAGCAGCCCCTACTCCCCTGGAAACACCATATATTTT. Translated, it gives CASSPYSPGNTIYF. The chain has TRBV9 and TRBJ1-3; no clear D. The CDR3 totals 14 residues. Deletions cut 4 bases from V and 2 bases from J, with 10 bases between. CDR1 and CDR2 from the germline V gene are SGDLS and YYNGEE.

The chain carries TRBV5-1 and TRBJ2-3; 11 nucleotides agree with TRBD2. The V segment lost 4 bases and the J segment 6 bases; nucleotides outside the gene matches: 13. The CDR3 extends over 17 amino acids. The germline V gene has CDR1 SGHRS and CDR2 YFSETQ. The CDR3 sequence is CASSPDSGTSGQDTQYF. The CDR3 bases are TGCGCCAGCAGCCCTGACTCCGGGACTAGCGGACAGGATACGCAGTATTTT.

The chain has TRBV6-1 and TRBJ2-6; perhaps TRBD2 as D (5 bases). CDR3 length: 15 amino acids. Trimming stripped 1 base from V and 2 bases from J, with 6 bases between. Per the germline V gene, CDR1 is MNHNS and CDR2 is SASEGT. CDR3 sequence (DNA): TGTGCCAGCAGTGAAGTGGAGGCTGGGGCCAACGTCCTGACTTTC. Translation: CASSEVEAGANVLTF.

CDR3 in amino acids: CASSLVTLAANTGELFF. CDR3 nucleotides: TGCGCCAGCAGCTTGGTGACCTTGGCAGCGAACACCGGGGAGCTGTTTTTT. This chain uses TRBV5-1 with TRBJ2-2; D ambiguous. The CDR3 has 17 amino acids. Trimming stripped 0 bases from V and 0 bases from J, with 12 bases between. Germline lookup yields CDR1 SGHRS and CDR2 YFSETQ.